This T cell receptor beta chain was captured by sequencing in a study of blood T cell repertoires in COVID-19. About the study: Sites across the United States, Italy and Spain contributed samples from acute and convalescent COVID-19. Nucleic acid was either cDNA or gDNA, and it came from T cells, B-cell-depleted T cells, or PBMCs.

Per the study methods: Amplification from reference gene primers served as the basis for estimated nucleated cell counts. Sequencing was performed with immunoSEQ multiplex PCR; in TCRdb, only in-frame clones are kept and a portion is missing. Clone size and V and J calls were adopted from that table, with D and trimming inferred from the DNA. The sample lists around 440,000 clones, roughly 88% occurring once. Seattle participants joined during active infection and were tracked over time. This CDR3 comprises 16 residues. Germline loops: CDR1 MNHEY, CDR2 SVGAGI. The V gene lost 0 bases and the J gene lost 0 bases, with 6 bases spanning the gap.

This TCR was recovered from a woman in her forties or fifties with COVID-19, enrolled during active disease. V gene TRBV6-5 combines with J gene TRBJ1-6; D is undetermined. Sequenced material: peripheral blood. CDR3 sequence: CASSYSTSSYNSPLHF. CDR3 coding DNA: TGTGCCAGCAGTTACTCAACGAGCTCCTATAATTCACCCCTCCACTTT.